A selection of T cell receptor beta chains follows, all from one sample in a study of blood T cell repertoires in COVID-19. Data came from immunoSEQ multiplex PCR; TCRdb stores just in-frame clones and leaves some out. The table has about half a million clones, roughly nine tenths seen once. Sequencing was performed on PBMCs or T cells enriched from blood (not recorded which). All receptors come from a woman aged 60 to 75 who had recovered from COVID-19. Each CDR3 is given with its conserved first and last residue. The D gene is left open where the match is weak. The size of a clone is reported for some rows only, either as once, few or many, or as a class for expanded clones.

v_gene: TRBV3-1/TRBV3-2; j_gene: TRBJ2-3; d_gene: TRBD2; abundance: NA; CDR3nt: TGTGCCAGCAGCCAAGAGACTAGCGGGGTATCAGATACGCAGTATTTT; CDR3aa: CASSQETSGVSDTQYF
v_gene: TRBV29-1; j_gene: TRBJ2-2; d_gene: NA; abundance: NA; CDR3nt: TGCAGCGGTTTGGGGCCCGCCGGGGAGCTGTTTTTT; CDR3aa: CSGLGPAGELFF
v_gene: TRBV5-6; j_gene: TRBJ1-1; d_gene: TRBD1; abundance: NA; CDR3nt: TGTGCCAGCAGCTTGGGGACAGGGATGAACACTGAAGCTTTCTTT; CDR3aa: CASSLGTGMNTEAFF
v_gene: TRBV5-1; j_gene: TRBJ1-1; d_gene: NA; abundance: NA; CDR3nt: TGCGCCAGCCGAGTGGACATGAACACTGAAGCTTTCTTT; CDR3aa: CASRVDMNTEAFF
v_gene: TRBV15; j_gene: TRBJ1-1; d_gene: NA; abundance: NA; CDR3nt: TGTGCCACCAGCAGTGAACCGGGTACCCAGACTGAAGCTTTCTTT; CDR3aa: CATSSEPGTQTEAFF
v_gene: TRBV7-2; j_gene: TRBJ2-5; d_gene: TRBD2; abundance: NA; CDR3nt: TGTGCCAGCACGAGATTTAGCGGGGGGGCCTGGGAGACCCAGTACTTC; CDR3aa: CASTRFSGGAWETQYF
v_gene: TRBV7-8; j_gene: TRBJ2-7; d_gene: TRBD1; abundance: NA; CDR3nt: TGTGCCAGCAGCCTTGACAGGGGAGCTGCCGAGCAGTACTTC; CDR3aa: CASSLDRGAAEQYF
v_gene: TRBV28; j_gene: TRBJ2-5; d_gene: TRBD1; abundance: NA; CDR3nt: TGTGCCAGCGGGACAGTTTCGTACCAAGAGACCCAGTACTTC; CDR3aa: CASGTVSYQETQYF
v_gene: TRBV3-1/TRBV3-2; j_gene: TRBJ1-6; d_gene: NA; abundance: NA; CDR3nt: TGTGCCAGCAGCCTCGAATCCCAGGGGACACCCCTCCACTTT; CDR3aa: CASSLESQGTPLHF
v_gene: TRBV5-1; j_gene: TRBJ2-3; d_gene: TRBD2; abundance: once; CDR3nt: TGCGCCAGCAGCTCCGGGGGGGGCACAGATACGCAGTATTTT; CDR3aa: CASSSGGGTDTQYF
v_gene: TRBV6-6; j_gene: TRBJ1-1; d_gene: TRBD1; abundance: NA; CDR3nt: TGTGCCAGCAGTTACCCCGGACAGGGAGGATCTGAAGCTTTCTTT; CDR3aa: CASSYPGQGGSEAFF
v_gene: TRBV7-6; j_gene: TRBJ2-1; d_gene: TRBD2; abundance: NA; CDR3nt: TGTGCCAGCAGCCCCGGACTAGCGAGCTCCTACAATGAGCAGTTCTTC; CDR3aa: CASSPGLASSYNEQFF
v_gene: TRBV19; j_gene: TRBJ1-6; d_gene: TRBD1; abundance: NA; CDR3nt: TGTGCCAGTAGTAAGGGGGCGCTGAATAATTCACCCCTCCACTTT; CDR3aa: CASSKGALNNSPLHF
v_gene: TRBV6-5; j_gene: TRBJ1-1; d_gene: NA; abundance: NA; CDR3nt: TGTGCCAGCTCCCGAGGGAGGGACACTGAAGCTTTCTTT; CDR3aa: CASSRGRDTEAFF
v_gene: TRBV2; j_gene: TRBJ2-5; d_gene: NA; abundance: NA; CDR3nt: TGTGCCAGCTCCAGGGTGGCCGAGACCCAGTACTTC; CDR3aa: CASSRVAETQYF
v_gene: TRBV19; j_gene: TRBJ2-3; d_gene: TRBD2; abundance: NA; CDR3nt: TGTGCCAGTAACGCGGGGGGCCGTGGCACAGATACGCAGTATTTT; CDR3aa: CASNAGGRGTDTQYF
v_gene: TRBV5-1; j_gene: TRBJ2-2; d_gene: TRBD1; abundance: NA; CDR3nt: TGCGCCAGCAGCCCGGGACAGGGATGGGGCGGGGAGCTGTTTTTT; CDR3aa: CASSPGQGWGGELFF
v_gene: TRBV5-1; j_gene: TRBJ1-2; d_gene: TRBD1; abundance: NA; CDR3nt: TGCGCCAGCAGCTTGGCCGGGACAGGGAACTATGGCTACACCTTC; CDR3aa: CASSLAGTGNYGYTF
v_gene: TRBV5-6; j_gene: TRBJ2-1; d_gene: NA; abundance: few; CDR3nt: TGTGCCAGCAGCTTGGCCCGGGGTGATGAGCAGTTCTTC; CDR3aa: CASSLARGDEQFF
v_gene: TRBV9; j_gene: TRBJ1-3; d_gene: TRBD1; abundance: NA; CDR3nt: TGTGCCAGCAGCGCCACAGGGGGAGACACCATATATTTT; CDR3aa: CASSATGGDTIYF
v_gene: TRBV19; j_gene: TRBJ1-1; d_gene: TRBD1; abundance: once; CDR3nt: TGTGCCAGTAGATCACAGGGGGCGCGGGACACTGAAGCTTTCTTT; CDR3aa: CASRSQGARDTEAFF
v_gene: TRBV5-6; j_gene: TRBJ1-6; d_gene: NA; abundance: NA; CDR3nt: TGTGCCAGCAGCTTAGGCCCGGGGTCACCCCTCCACTTT; CDR3aa: CASSLGPGSPLHF
v_gene: TRBV14; j_gene: TRBJ2-2; d_gene: TRBD1; abundance: NA; CDR3nt: TGTGCCAGCAGCCAGAGTCCCGAGTGGGGGACAGAGTTAACCGGGGAGCTGTTTTTT; CDR3aa: CASSQSPEWGTELTGELFF
v_gene: TRBV24-1; j_gene: TRBJ2-3; d_gene: NA; abundance: NA; CDR3nt: TGTGCCACCAGTGATTTCGGGGCAGATACGCAGTATTTT; CDR3aa: CATSDFGADTQYF
v_gene: TRBV9; j_gene: TRBJ2-1; d_gene: TRBD2; abundance: NA; CDR3nt: TGTGCCAGCGGACCGCAGGGCGGGGGGTTGGATGAGCAGTTCTTC; CDR3aa: CASGPQGGGLDEQFF
v_gene: TRBV3-1/TRBV3-2; j_gene: TRBJ2-1; d_gene: NA; abundance: once; CDR3nt: TGTGCCAGCAGCCACCGGAATGAGCAGTTCTTC; CDR3aa: CASSHRNEQFF